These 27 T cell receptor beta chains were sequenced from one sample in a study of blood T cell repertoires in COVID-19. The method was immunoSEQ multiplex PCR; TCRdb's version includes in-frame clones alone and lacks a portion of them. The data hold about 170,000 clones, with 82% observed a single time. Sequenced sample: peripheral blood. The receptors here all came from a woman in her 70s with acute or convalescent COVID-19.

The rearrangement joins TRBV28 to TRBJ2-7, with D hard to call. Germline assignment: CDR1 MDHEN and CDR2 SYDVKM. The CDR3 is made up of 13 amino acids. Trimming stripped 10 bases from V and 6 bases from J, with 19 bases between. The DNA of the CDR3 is TGTGCCACCAAGTTACACAGTCGAGCCGAGCAGTACTTC. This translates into CATKLHSRAEQYF. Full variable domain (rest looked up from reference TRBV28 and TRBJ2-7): DVKVTQSSRYLVKRTGEKVFLECVQDMDHENMFWYRQDPGLGLRLIYFSYDVKMKEKGDIPEGYSVSREKKERFSLILESASTNQTSMYLCATKLHSRAEQYFGPGTRLTVT.

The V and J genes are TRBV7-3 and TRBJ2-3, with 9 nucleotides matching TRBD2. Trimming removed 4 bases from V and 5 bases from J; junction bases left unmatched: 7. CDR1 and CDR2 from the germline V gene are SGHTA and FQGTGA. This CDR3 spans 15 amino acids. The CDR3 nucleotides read TGTGCCAGCAGCTCTAGCGGGGAAGTAGGAGATACGCAGTATTTT. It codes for CASSSSGEVGDTQYF.

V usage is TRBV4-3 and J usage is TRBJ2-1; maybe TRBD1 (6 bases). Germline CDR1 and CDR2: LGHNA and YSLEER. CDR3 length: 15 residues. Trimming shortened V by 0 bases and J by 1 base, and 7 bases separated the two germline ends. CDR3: CASSQDQGSYNEQFF. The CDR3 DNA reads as TGCGCCAGCAGCCAAGACCAGGGGTCCTACAATGAGCAGTTCTTC.

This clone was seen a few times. This chain's CDR3 is CASSLRGWGLETQYF. The CDR3 coding sequence is TGTGCCAGCAGCTTAAGGGGGTGGGGGCTGGAGACCCAGTACTTC. This chain connects TRBV11-2 to TRBJ2-5; a possible D gene is TRBD1 (6 bases). The germline V gene has CDR1 SGHAT and CDR2 FQNNGV. CDR3 size: 15 residues. The ends were cut back, 2 bases at V and 5 bases at J, with 15 bases in the middle.

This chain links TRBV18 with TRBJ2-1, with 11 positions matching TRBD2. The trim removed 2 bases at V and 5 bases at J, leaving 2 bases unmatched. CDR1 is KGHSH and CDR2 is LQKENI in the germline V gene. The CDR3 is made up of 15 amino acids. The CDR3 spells CASSPIAGGNNEQFF. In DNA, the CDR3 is TGTGCCAGCTCACCAATAGCGGGGGGGAACAATGAGCAGTTCTTC.

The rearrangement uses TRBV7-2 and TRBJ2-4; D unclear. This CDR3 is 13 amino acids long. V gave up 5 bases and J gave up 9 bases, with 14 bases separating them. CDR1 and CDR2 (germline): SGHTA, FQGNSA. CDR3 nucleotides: TGTGCCAGCAGCGCCCCCGGAGCCTCCATTCAGTACTTC. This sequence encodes CASSAPGASIQYF.

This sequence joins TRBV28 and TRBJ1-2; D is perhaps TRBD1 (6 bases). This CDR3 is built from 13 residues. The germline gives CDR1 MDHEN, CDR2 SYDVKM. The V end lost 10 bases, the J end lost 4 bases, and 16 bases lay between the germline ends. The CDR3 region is CATIITGTYGYTF. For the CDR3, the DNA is TGTGCCACCATCATAACAGGGACCTATGGCTACACCTTC.

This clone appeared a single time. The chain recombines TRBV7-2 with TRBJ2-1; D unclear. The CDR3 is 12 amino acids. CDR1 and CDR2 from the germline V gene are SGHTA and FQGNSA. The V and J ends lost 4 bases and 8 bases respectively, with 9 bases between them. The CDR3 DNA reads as TGTGCCAGCAGCTCACTATCCCATGAGCAGTTCTTC. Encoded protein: CASSSLSHEQFF.

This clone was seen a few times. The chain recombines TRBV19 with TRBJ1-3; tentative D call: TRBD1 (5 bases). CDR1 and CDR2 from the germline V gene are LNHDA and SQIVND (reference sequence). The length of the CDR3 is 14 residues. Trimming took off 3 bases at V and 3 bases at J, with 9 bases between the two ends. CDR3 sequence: CASSITGGGNTIYF. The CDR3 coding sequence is TGTGCCAGTAGTATCACCGGGGGTGGAAACACCATATATTTT.

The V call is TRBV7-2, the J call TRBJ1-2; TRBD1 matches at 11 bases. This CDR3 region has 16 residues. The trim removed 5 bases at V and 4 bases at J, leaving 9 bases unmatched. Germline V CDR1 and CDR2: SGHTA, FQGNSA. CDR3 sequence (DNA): TGTGCCAGCAGCCCAGGGACAGGGGGGTATGTCTATGGCTACACCTTC. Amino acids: CASSPGTGGYVYGYTF.

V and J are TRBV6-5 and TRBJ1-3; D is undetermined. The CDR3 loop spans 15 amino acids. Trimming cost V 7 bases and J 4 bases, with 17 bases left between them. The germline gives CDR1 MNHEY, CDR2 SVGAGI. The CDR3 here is CASTIRDVAGNTIYF. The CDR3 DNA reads TGTGCCAGCACTATACGTGATGTCGCGGGAAACACCATATATTTT.

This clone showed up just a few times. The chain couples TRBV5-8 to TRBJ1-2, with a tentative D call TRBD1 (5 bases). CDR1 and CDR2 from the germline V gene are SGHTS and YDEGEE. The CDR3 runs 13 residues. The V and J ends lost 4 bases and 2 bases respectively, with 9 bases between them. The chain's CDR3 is CASSPGLNYGYTF. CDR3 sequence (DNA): TGTGCCAGCAGCCCAGGGTTAAACTATGGCTACACCTTC.

The CDR3 loop reads CASSQYGTGATNEKLFF. Here the CDR3 DNA reads TGTGCCAGCTCACAATACGGGACAGGAGCAACTAATGAAAAACTGTTTTTT. The rearrangement links TRBV18 to TRBJ1-4; 8 nucleotides match TRBD1. The V segment lost 4 bases and the J segment 0 bases; nucleotides outside the gene matches: 7. The CDR3 loop spans 17 amino acids. Germline values: CDR1 KGHSH, CDR2 LQKENI.

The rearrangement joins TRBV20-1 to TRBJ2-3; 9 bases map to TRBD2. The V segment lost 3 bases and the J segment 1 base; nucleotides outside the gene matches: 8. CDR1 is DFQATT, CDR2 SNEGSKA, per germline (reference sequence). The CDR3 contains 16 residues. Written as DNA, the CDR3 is TGCAGTGCTAGTAGGGTCGCGGGGGGGCGCACAGATACGCAGTATTTT. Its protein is CSASRVAGGRTDTQYF.

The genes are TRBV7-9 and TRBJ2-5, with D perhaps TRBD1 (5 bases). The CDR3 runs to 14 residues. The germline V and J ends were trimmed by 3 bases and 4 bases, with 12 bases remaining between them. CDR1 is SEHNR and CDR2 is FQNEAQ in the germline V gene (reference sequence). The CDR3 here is CASSFAGNGETQYF. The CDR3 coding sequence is TGTGCCAGCAGCTTCGCAGGGAATGGAGAGACCCAGTACTTC. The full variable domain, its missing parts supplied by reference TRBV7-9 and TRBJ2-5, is DTGVSQNPRHKITKRGQNVTFRCDPISEHNRLYWYRQTLGQGPEFLTYFQNEAQLEKSRLLSDRFSAERPKGSFSTLEIQRTEQGDSAMYLCASSFAGNGETQYFGPGTRLLVL.

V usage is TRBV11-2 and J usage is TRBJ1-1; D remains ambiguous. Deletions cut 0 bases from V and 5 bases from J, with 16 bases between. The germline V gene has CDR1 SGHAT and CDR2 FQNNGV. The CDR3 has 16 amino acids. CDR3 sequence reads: CASSLDGVRGGTEAFF. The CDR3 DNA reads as TGTGCCAGCAGCTTAGATGGCGTCCGGGGTGGGACTGAAGCTTTCTTT.

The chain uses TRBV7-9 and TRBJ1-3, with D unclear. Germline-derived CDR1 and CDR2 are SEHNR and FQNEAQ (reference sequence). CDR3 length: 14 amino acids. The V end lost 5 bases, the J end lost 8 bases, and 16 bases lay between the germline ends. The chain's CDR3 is CASSPPRGRDTIYF. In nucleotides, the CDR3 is TGTGCCAGCAGCCCCCCCCGTGGGAGGGACACCATATATTTT. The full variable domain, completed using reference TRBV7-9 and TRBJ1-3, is DTGVSQNPRHKITKRGQNVTFRCDPISEHNRLYWYRQTLGQGPEFLTYFQNEAQLEKSRLLSDRFSAERPKGSFSTLEIQRTEQGDSAMYLCASSPPRGRDTIYFGEGSWLTVV.

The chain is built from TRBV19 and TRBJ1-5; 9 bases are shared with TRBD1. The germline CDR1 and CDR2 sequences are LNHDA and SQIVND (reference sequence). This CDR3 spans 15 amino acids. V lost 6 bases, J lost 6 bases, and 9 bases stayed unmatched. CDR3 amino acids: CASRRTGEGGQPQHF. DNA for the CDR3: TGTGCCAGTAGAAGGACAGGGGAGGGCGGTCAGCCCCAGCATTTT.

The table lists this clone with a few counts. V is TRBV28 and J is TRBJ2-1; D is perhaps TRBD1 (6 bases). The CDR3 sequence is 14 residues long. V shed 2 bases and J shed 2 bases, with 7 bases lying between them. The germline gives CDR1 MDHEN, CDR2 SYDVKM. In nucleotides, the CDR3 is TGTGCCAGCAGTTTACAGGGGACCTACAATGAGCAGTTCTTC. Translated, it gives CASSLQGTYNEQFF.

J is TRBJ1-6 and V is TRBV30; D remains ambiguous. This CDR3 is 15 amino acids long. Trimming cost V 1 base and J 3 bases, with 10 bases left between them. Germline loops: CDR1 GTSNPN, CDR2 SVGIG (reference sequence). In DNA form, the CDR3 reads TGTGCCTGGAGTGCGTCAGGAATCTATAATTCACCCCTCCACTTT. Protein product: CAWSASGIYNSPLHF. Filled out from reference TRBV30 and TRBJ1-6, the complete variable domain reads SQTIHQWPATLVQPVGSPLSLECTVEGTSNPNLYWYRQAAGRGLQLLFYSVGIGQISSEVPQNLSASRPQDRQFILSSKKLLLSDSGFYLCAWSASGIYNSPLHFGNGTRLTVT.

CDR3 DNA sequence: TGTGCCAGCAGTGTTTCACAGGGAAACTCCGAGCAGTACTTC. This codes for CASSVSQGNSEQYF. The chain uses TRBV25-1 and TRBJ2-7, with D maybe TRBD1 (6 bases). The CDR3 contains 14 residues. V gave up 4 bases and J gave up 6 bases, with 16 bases separating them. Germline-derived CDR1 and CDR2 are MGHDK and SYGVNS.

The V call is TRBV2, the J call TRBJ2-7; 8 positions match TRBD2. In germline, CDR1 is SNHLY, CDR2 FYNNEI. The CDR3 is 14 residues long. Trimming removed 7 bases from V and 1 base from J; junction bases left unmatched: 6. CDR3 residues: CASTPRGVSYEQYF. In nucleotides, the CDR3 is TGTGCCAGCACCCCGCGGGGGGTATCCTACGAGCAGTACTTC.

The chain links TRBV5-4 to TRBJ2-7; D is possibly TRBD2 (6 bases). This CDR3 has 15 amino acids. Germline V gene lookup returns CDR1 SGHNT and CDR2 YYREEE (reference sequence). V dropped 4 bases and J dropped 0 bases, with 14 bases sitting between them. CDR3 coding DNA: TGTGCCAGCAGCACAACGGGAGCCCTCTCCTACGAGCAGTACTTC. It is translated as CASSTTGALSYEQYF.

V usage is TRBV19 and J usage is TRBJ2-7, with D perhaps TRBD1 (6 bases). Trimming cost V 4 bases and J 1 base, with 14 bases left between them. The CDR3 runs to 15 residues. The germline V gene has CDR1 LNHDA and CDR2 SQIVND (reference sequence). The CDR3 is CASSRQGYESYEQYF. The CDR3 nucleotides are TGTGCCAGTAGTAGGCAGGGGTATGAATCCTACGAGCAGTACTTC.

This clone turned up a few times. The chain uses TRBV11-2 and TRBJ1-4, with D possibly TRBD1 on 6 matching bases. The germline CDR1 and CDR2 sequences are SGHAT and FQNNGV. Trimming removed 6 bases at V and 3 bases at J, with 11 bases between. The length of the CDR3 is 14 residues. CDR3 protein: CASSSRTANEKLFF. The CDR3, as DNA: TGTGCCAGCAGTTCTCGGACAGCTAATGAAAAACTGTTTTTT.

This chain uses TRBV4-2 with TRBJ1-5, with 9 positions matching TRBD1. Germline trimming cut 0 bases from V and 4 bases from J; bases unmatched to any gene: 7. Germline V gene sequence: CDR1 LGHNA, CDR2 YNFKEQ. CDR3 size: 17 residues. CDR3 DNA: TGTGCCAGCAGCCAAGATGGCCGTGGGACAGGGAATCAGCCCCAGCATTTT. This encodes CASSQDGRGTGNQPQHF.

The CDR3 sequence: CASSPGQGASYEQYF. The CDR3 DNA is TGTGCCAGTAGTCCAGGACAGGGGGCGTCCTACGAGCAGTACTTC. This rearrangement joins TRBV19 to TRBJ2-7; 11 bases align to TRBD1. Per the germline V gene, CDR1 is LNHDA and CDR2 is SQIVND (reference sequence). Trimming took 5 bases from V and 1 from J; bases not matched to a gene: 4. This CDR3 is 15 amino acids long.